This T cell receptor beta chain was profiled in a study of control samples from healthy donors and cancer patients (dated by TCRdb to the early 2020s). Of note for this clone: Its cognate antigen has yet to be identified. The sample holds no much larger clone one base away, and base qualities are not on file.

The germline V gene gives CDR1 as MNHEY and CDR2 as SVGAGI. The CDR3 holds 14 amino acids from the cysteine to the phenylalanine. Left in the record is the CDR3 DNA by itself, 42 bases read in frame from the first base. V loses 6 bases of germline sequence and J loses 4 bases, and the interval between the two ends is 13 bases. Receptor amplification or capture employed the immunoSEQ multiplex PCR assay. TCRdb took over this immuneACCESS table, retaining in-frame rearrangements with V and J assigned. Such tables are incomplete; in checked studies, under half of the missing clones stem from an unresolved V gene, and the remainder is unexplained. The sample yields about 220,000 clones; roughly 94% were counted once. The ten most abundant clones make up around 1.5% of the sample.

This receptor was taken from a man aged 50 or older in good health. The rearranged segments are TRBV6-5 and TRBJ2-1; the best D guess is TRBD1, with 5 bases matching. Sample: blood. The DNA sequence is TGTGCCAGCAGCCGACCCGACAGTTACAATGAGCAGTTCTTC. Its amino acids are CASSRPDSYNEQFF.